This TCR beta chain was obtained from a study of blood T cell repertoires in COVID-19 (dated by TCRdb to the early 2020s). For the study in its entirety: Collaborator samples came from the United States, Italy and Spain and covered acute and convalescent phases of COVID-19. The prospective study material was composed of cDNA or gDNA derived from T cells, B-cell-depleted T cells, or PBMCs. Subjects who had been exposed to COVID-19, were actively infected with it, or had recovered from it provided the deeply sampled blood TCRbeta repertoires that made up the dataset. The repertoires were released in a freely available public database meant as a resource for research on the immune response to SARS-CoV-2. The samples were drawn from the first 160 participants of the ongoing ImmuneRACE study and from some 1,300 subjects provided by 6 global collaborators. Nearly every sample came with metadata listing a de-identified subject ID, COVID-19 status, age in years and sex. Where HLA class I and class II types were available, the types were taken from metadata supplied by the sample provider, not from assay-based typing.

TCRbeta CDR3 regions were amplified from genomic DNA using the immunoSEQ Assay, a bias-controlled multiplex PCR. Per the authors' processing: The number of nucleated cells in each sample was estimated from the amplification of reference gene primers within the assay. Sequence reads were collapsed and filtered to measure the absolute abundance of every unique TCRbeta CDR3 rearrangement. For each sample, productive Simpson clonality was calculated by taking the square root of Simpson's diversity index across productive rearrangements. TCRdb retrieved this table from immuneACCESS and kept in-frame rearrangements only. Not all clones are present; in checked studies, unresolved V genes account for under half, and no reason is known for the remainder. Clonal size and the V and J genes are those of that table, whereas D and trimming came from the DNA. The sample table records fewer than 35,000 clones; around 89% of these occur just once. Less than 2% of the sample comes from the top ten.

The CDR3 contains 12 residues, cysteine and phenylalanine counted. Solely the CDR3 DNA is kept, with 36 bases framed from the first base. Deletion took 5 bases off V and 8 bases off J, with a span of 12 bases between the germline ends. The germline V gene gives CDR1 as SGHVS and CDR2 as FQNEAQ. Broader findings and caveats from the paper: How much clinical and demographic metadata was included differed by source and by participant, and the metadata was provided uncurated.

In regard to this clone: Its antigen is not yet known. No base quality values were provided; no much bigger clone lies one nucleotide off.

The collaborating institutions used their own protocols to collect whole blood in K2EDTA tubes. Collaborator samples were shipped for TCRbeta analysis as frozen whole blood, isolated PBMCs, or DNA extracted from either sample type. Sequences were obtained from peripheral blood. This chain joins TRBV7-8 to TRBJ1-2; the D gene cannot be named for sure. The receptor comes from a man in his sixties with active COVID-19. In nucleotides, the sequence is TGTGCCAGCAGCCAGAGCGTCCAGGGCTACACCTTC. Its translation reads: CASSQSVQGYTF.